Listed below are T cell receptor beta chains from one sample, sequenced in a study of blood T cell repertoires in COVID-19. The repertoire was sequenced with immunoSEQ multiplex PCR; TCRdb's copy has only in-frame clones and lacks some. The table includes approximately 320,000 clones, about nine tenths detected once. Sequenced sample: peripheral blood. The receptors stem from a woman in her twenties or thirties with COVID-19, enrolled during active disease. CDR3s include the opening cysteine and the closing phenylalanine or tryptophan. D genes are given only for firm matches. Some rows have no size entry. The others give once, few or many, or a class for an expanded clone.

J gene,clone size,V gene,D gene,CDR3 DNA,CDR3 protein
TRBJ2-1,-,TRBV14,-,TGTGCCAGCAGCCAAGTTTCCGGGGTAAGGTACAATGAGCAGTTCTTC,CASSQVSGVRYNEQFF
TRBJ1-2,-,TRBV7-9,-,TGTGCCAGCACACGGGGTCAGGGCTACACCTTC,CASTRGQGYTF
TRBJ2-7,-,TRBV14,-,TGTGCCAGCAGCCAAGATATCCCCCCGGGCGAGCAGTACTTC,CASSQDIPPGEQYF
TRBJ1-1,-,TRBV6-5,TRBD1,TGTGCCAGCAGTCCCCGGACAGGGGGCAAAGCTTTCTTT,CASSPRTGGKAFF
TRBJ2-2,once,TRBV4-1,TRBD1,TGCGCCAGCAGCCAAGATAGGGGACAGGGTGGGTTCACCGGGGAGCTGTTTTTT,CASSQDRGQGGFTGELFF
TRBJ1-1,-,TRBV7-9,-,TGTGCCAGCAGCTTCGGGTTGTCTGAAGCTTTCTTT,CASSFGLSEAFF
TRBJ1-5,-,TRBV11-2,-,TGTGCCAGCAGCTTAGGGGTACAGCAGCCCCAGCATTTT,CASSLGVQQPQHF
TRBJ2-5,-,TRBV14,TRBD1,TGTGCCAGCAGCGCCGGGACAGGGAGTAAAACCCAGTACTTC,CASSAGTGSKTQYF
TRBJ1-6,-,TRBV5-1,TRBD1,TGCGCCAGCAGCTTGGGGGACAGGTTTAATTCACCCCTCCACTTT,CASSLGDRFNSPLHF
TRBJ2-7,-,TRBV7-9,TRBD2,TGTGCCAGCAGCCCAACGGGGGGTCTCCACGAGCAGTACTTC,CASSPTGGLHEQYF
TRBJ2-3,few,TRBV5-1,TRBD2,TGCGCCAGCACCGGGCGGGGGGGCGCAGATACGCAGTATTTT,CASTGRGGADTQYF
TRBJ1-3,once,TRBV5-1,-,TGCGCCAGCAGCGATGACGGGATTATTGGAAACACCATATATTTT,CASSDDGIIGNTIYF